This is a list of T cell receptor beta chains from one sample in a study of CD8 T cells in Susac syndrome. Each CDR3 protein gets one entry after TCRdb re-called the immunoSEQ multiplex PCR reads with MiXCR. The data hold more than 100,000 distinct CDR3 sequences, with about 95% observed a single time. Sequenced input: CD4+ T cells from PBMCs. The receptor source for this set is a human donor in good health. The CDR3 runs from the conserved cysteine through the conserved F or W. The D gene is left open where the match is weak. Rows may omit the clone size; those that give it use once, few, many or a size class.

TRBJ2-7 | - | TRBD1 | TRBV27 | TGTGCCAGCAGCCCGCGGGGGACAGGGGGCCTTTCCTACGAGCAGTACTTC | CASSPRGTGGLSYEQYF
TRBJ1-5 | - | - | TRBV15 | TGTGCCACCAGCAGAGAGCGGGCACGCAATCAGCCCCAGCATTTT | CATSRERARNQPQHF
TRBJ2-2 | - | - | TRBV5-1 | TGCGCCAGCAGCTTGGCCCTGGGGGAGCTGTTTTTT | CASSLALGELFF
TRBJ1-4 | once | TRBD1 | TRBV5-1 | TGCGCCAGCAGCAGAGGACAGGGAGATGAAAAACTGTTTTTT | CASSRGQGDEKLFF
TRBJ2-5 | - | TRBD1 | TRBV27 | TGTGCCAGCAGTACCGGGACAGGGGGCGCGGAGACCCAGTACTTC | CASSTGTGGAETQYF
TRBJ1-2 | - | - | TRBV28 | TGTGCCAGCAGTTTGGGAATTAACTATGGCTACACCTTC | CASSLGINYGYTF
TRBJ1-3 | - | - | TRBV5-1 | TGCGCCAGCAGCTTGGCCTCACCTGGAAACACCATATATTTT | CASSLASPGNTIYF
TRBJ2-5 | - | - | TRBV7-2 | TGTGCCAGCACCTCTGTCATGAGAGAGACCCAGTACTTC | CASTSVMRETQYF
TRBJ2-5 | - | - | TRBV20-1 | TGCAGTGCTAGAGGAAACACACGACAAGAGACCCAGTACTTC | CSARGNTRQETQYF
TRBJ2-3 | - | - | TRBV6-6 | TGTGCCAGCAGTCCCCCTGAAGTTCTTAACACAGATACGCAGTATTTT | CASSPPEVLNTDTQYF
TRBJ2-1 | - | - | TRBV5-1 | TGCGCCAGCAGCGCAAGCGGAACCTACAATGAGCAGTTCTTC | CASSASGTYNEQFF
TRBJ1-2 | - | - | TRBV12-3/TRBV12-4 | TGTGCCAGCAGTATAACAGGGAAGGGCTACACCTTC | CASSITGKGYTF
TRBJ2-1 | - | TRBD2 | TRBV25-1 | TGTGCCAGCAAAACTAGCGGCTCCTACAATGAGCAGTTCTTC | CASKTSGSYNEQFF
TRBJ2-7 | once | - | TRBV20-1 | TGCAGTGCTAACGGGAGAACCTACGAGCAGTACTTC | CSANGRTYEQYF
TRBJ2-7 | - | - | TRBV7-2 | TGTGCCAGCAGCTTAGGTGGTCGGTTGCAGTACTTC | CASSLGGRLQYF
TRBJ2-3 | - | - | TRBV2 | TGTGCCAGCACAACAGGGACAGATACGCAGTATTTT | CASTTGTDTQYF
TRBJ2-7 | - | - | TRBV7-9 | TGTGCCAGCAGCTTAGGCGTCAGCACCTACGAGCAGTACTTC | CASSLGVSTYEQYF
TRBJ1-2 | - | - | TRBV3-1 | TGTGCCAGCAGCCAAGGATTTAGCTATGGCTACACCTTC | CASSQGFSYGYTF
TRBJ2-7 | - | TRBD2 | TRBV5-5 | TGTGCCAGCAGTATGTCGGGAGGGAATTACGAGCAGTACTTC | CASSMSGGNYEQYF
TRBJ1-2 | - | - | TRBV28 | TGTGCCAGCACCCTAGGGGGTTATGGCTACACCTTC | CASTLGGYGYTF
TRBJ2-6 | - | TRBD2 | TRBV27 | TGTGCCAGCACCCCCGGCACTAGCGGGATATCTGGGGCCAACGTCCTGACTTTC | CASTPGTSGISGANVLTF
TRBJ1-2 | - | TRBD1 | TRBV28 | TGTGCCAGCAGTTTTGGACAGGTCTATGGCTACACCTTC | CASSFGQVYGYTF
TRBJ2-2 | - | - | TRBV7-9 | TGTGCCAGCAGCTTAGTGGGAGCGGTACCCGGGGAGCTGTTTTTT | CASSLVGAVPGELFF
TRBJ2-5 | - | TRBD2 | TRBV12-3/TRBV12-4 | TGTGCCAGCAGTCCGGGACTAGCGTTGGAGACCCAGTACTTC | CASSPGLALETQYF
TRBJ2-7 | - | TRBD2 | TRBV6-5 | TGTGCCAGCCGGACTAGCGGAGGCGGGGAGCAGTACTTC | CASRTSGGGEQYF
TRBJ2-3 | few | - | TRBV7-6 | TGTGCCAGCAGCCCTCAGGCGGCCCCAGATACGCAGTATTTT | CASSPQAAPDTQYF
TRBJ2-1 | - | - | TRBV3-1 | TGTGCCAGCAGCTCCGGGACTTCCATAAGTGAGCAGTTCTTC | CASSSGTSISEQFF
TRBJ1-2 | - | - | TRBV3-1 | TGTGCCAGCAGCCTCAGGAGATCAAGGGTTCGAAGGGCCTGGGGCTATGGCTACACCTTC | CASSLRRSRVRRAWGYGYTF
TRBJ2-7 | - | - | TRBV7-2 | TGTGCCAGCAGAGATTCAAGGGCCGAGCAGTACTTC | CASRDSRAEQYF
TRBJ2-7 | - | - | TRBV30 | TGTGCCTGGTTGGGGGTGAGTCACTCCTACGAGCAGTACTTC | CAWLGVSHSYEQYF
TRBJ1-1 | - | - | TRBV21-1 | TGTGCCAGCACCCTGAACTTAGGCACTGAAGCTTTCTTT | CASTLNLGTEAFF
TRBJ2-7 | - | - | TRBV20-1 | TGCAGTGCAACGGGACGGAGCTACGAGCAGTACTTC | CSATGRSYEQYF
TRBJ2-1 | - | - | TRBV27 | TGTGCCAGCAGTCTCGGGACTGCCTTTCCCTACAATGAGCAGTTCTTC | CASSLGTAFPYNEQFF